Listed below are T cell receptor beta chains from one sample, sequenced in a study of cytomegalovirus exposure and HLA in healthy donors. Clones were read by immunoSEQ multiplex PCR, and TCRdb kept only the in-frame ones, dropping some. This table has 200,000 or so clones, around 84% appearing once. The sample taken for sequencing was PBMCs. The receptors come from a woman younger than 45 in good health and CMV-seropositive. Both conserved end residues are part of each CDR3. Fields, in order: clone size, J gene, D gene, V gene, CDR3 DNA, CDR3 protein. A D gene is named only where the DNA matches it firmly. Only part of the rows carry a size: once, few, many, or a class if the clone is expanded.

clone_size: NA
j_call: TRBJ1-2
d_call: NA
v_call: TRBV12-5
cdr3_nt: TGTGCTAGTGTTGGAGAGAATGGCTACACCTTC
cdr3_aa: CASVGENGYTF

clone_size: NA
j_call: TRBJ2-2
d_call: NA
v_call: TRBV10-3
cdr3_nt: TGTGCCATCACCCATCAGAGGGACTCGAACACCGGGGAGCTGTTTTTT
cdr3_aa: CAITHQRDSNTGELFF

clone_size: NA
j_call: TRBJ2-5
d_call: NA
v_call: TRBV6-1
cdr3_nt: TGTGCCAGCAGCCCCCTCCTGACGGGACAAGAGACCCAGTACTTC
cdr3_aa: CASSPLLTGQETQYF

clone_size: NA
j_call: TRBJ2-5
d_call: NA
v_call: TRBV29-1
cdr3_nt: TGCAGCGTCATAATACCACAACTAGGGTACCAAGAGACCCAGTACTTC
cdr3_aa: CSVIIPQLGYQETQYF

clone_size: NA
j_call: TRBJ2-3
d_call: NA
v_call: TRBV27
cdr3_nt: TGTGCCAGCAGTTTAGTTCGAGGGTCCACAGATACGCAGTATTTT
cdr3_aa: CASSLVRGSTDTQYF

clone_size: NA
j_call: TRBJ2-2
d_call: NA
v_call: TRBV7-9
cdr3_nt: TGTGCCAGCAGATATGTCGGGGAGCTGTTTTTT
cdr3_aa: CASRYVGELFF

clone_size: once
j_call: TRBJ1-4
d_call: NA
v_call: TRBV7-9
cdr3_nt: TGTGCCAGCAGCCCCCCTCTGGGCTCAACTAATGAAAAACTGTTTTTT
cdr3_aa: CASSPPLGSTNEKLFF

clone_size: NA
j_call: TRBJ2-7
d_call: TRBD2
v_call: TRBV28
cdr3_nt: TGTGCCAGCACCGATTGGACTAGCGGGAGGGGTGAGCAGTACTTC
cdr3_aa: CASTDWTSGRGEQYF

clone_size: NA
j_call: TRBJ1-2
d_call: TRBD1
v_call: TRBV6-1
cdr3_nt: TGTGCCAGCTCCCCCGCCGGGACAGGGGACTATGGCTACACCTTC
cdr3_aa: CASSPAGTGDYGYTF

clone_size: NA
j_call: TRBJ1-2
d_call: TRBD1
v_call: TRBV19
cdr3_nt: TGTGCCAGTAGTCGTCGACAGCGGGGACAGGGTTATGGCTACACCTTC
cdr3_aa: CASSRRQRGQGYGYTF

clone_size: NA
j_call: TRBJ2-1
d_call: TRBD2
v_call: TRBV2
cdr3_nt: TGTGCCAGCACGCCGACTAGCGGGAGGAAGAATGAGCAGTTCTTC
cdr3_aa: CASTPTSGRKNEQFF

clone_size: NA
j_call: TRBJ2-3
d_call: NA
v_call: TRBV6-4
cdr3_nt: TGTGCCAGCAGTGCCGAGTACAGGGCAGATACGCAGTATTTT
cdr3_aa: CASSAEYRADTQYF

clone_size: NA
j_call: TRBJ1-3
d_call: NA
v_call: TRBV2
cdr3_nt: TGTGCCAGCAGTGACCAGGGAAACTCTGGAAACACCATATATTTT
cdr3_aa: CASSDQGNSGNTIYF

clone_size: NA
j_call: TRBJ1-1
d_call: NA
v_call: TRBV10-3
cdr3_nt: TGTGCCATCAGCCCGGGGGGCAGGGGCGAGCCGAGCACTGAAGCTTTCTTT
cdr3_aa: CAISPGGRGEPSTEAFF

clone_size: NA
j_call: TRBJ1-2
d_call: NA
v_call: TRBV16
cdr3_nt: TGTGCCAGCAGCCAATCCCCCCCGGACATCTATGGCTACACCTTC
cdr3_aa: CASSQSPPDIYGYTF

clone_size: NA
j_call: TRBJ2-7
d_call: TRBD1
v_call: TRBV5-6
cdr3_nt: TGTGCCAGCAGCTTGTCGGGACAGAGGGCTACCCTATACGAGCAGTACTTC
cdr3_aa: CASSLSGQRATLYEQYF

clone_size: NA
j_call: TRBJ2-7
d_call: NA
v_call: TRBV7-8
cdr3_nt: TGTGCCAGCAGCCCCCAATTCCACGAGCAGTACTTC
cdr3_aa: CASSPQFHEQYF

clone_size: NA
j_call: TRBJ1-5
d_call: NA
v_call: TRBV5-6
cdr3_nt: TGTGCCAGCAGCTTGTTGGCCCAGGGGCAGCCCCAGCATTTT
cdr3_aa: CASSLLAQGQPQHF

clone_size: NA
j_call: TRBJ1-1
d_call: NA
v_call: TRBV6-5
cdr3_nt: TGTGCCAGCAGTTACGGTTGGGGAGACGGGGCTGAAGCTTTCTTT
cdr3_aa: CASSYGWGDGAEAFF

clone_size: NA
j_call: TRBJ2-1
d_call: NA
v_call: TRBV4-2
cdr3_nt: TGTGCCAGCAGCTTCCACTCCGGGACACAGCCAGGCGGACCTAGACGTGGGCAGTTCTTC
cdr3_aa: CASSFHSGTQPGGPRRGQFF

clone_size: NA
j_call: TRBJ2-7
d_call: NA
v_call: TRBV7-2
cdr3_nt: TGTGCCAGCAGCCCCCCGTCGGGGGACGAGCAGTACTTC
cdr3_aa: CASSPPSGDEQYF

clone_size: NA
j_call: TRBJ1-1
d_call: NA
v_call: TRBV5-1
cdr3_nt: TGCGCCAGCAGGGTGGGAGGGGGAGGCACTGAAGCTTTCTTT
cdr3_aa: CASRVGGGGTEAFF

clone_size: NA
j_call: TRBJ1-5
d_call: NA
v_call: TRBV18
cdr3_nt: TGTGCCAGCTCACCATCGGCAGGGTATCAGCCCCAGCATTTT
cdr3_aa: CASSPSAGYQPQHF

clone_size: NA
j_call: TRBJ2-7
d_call: TRBD2
v_call: TRBV5-1
cdr3_nt: TGCGCCAGCAGCCGCACTAGCGGGAGCGACGAGCAGTACTTC
cdr3_aa: CASSRTSGSDEQYF

clone_size: NA
j_call: TRBJ2-1
d_call: NA
v_call: TRBV11-1
cdr3_nt: TGTGCCAGCAGCTTCTTTAATGAGCAGTTCTTC
cdr3_aa: CASSFFNEQFF

clone_size: NA
j_call: TRBJ2-5
d_call: TRBD1
v_call: TRBV5-1
cdr3_nt: TGCGCCAGCAGCTTGGAGAGACAGGGGGGGCAAGAGACCCAGTACTTC
cdr3_aa: CASSLERQGGQETQYF

clone_size: NA
j_call: TRBJ1-2
d_call: NA
v_call: TRBV6-1
cdr3_nt: TGTGCCAGCAGTTCTCGGGGGGGGTTCTATGGCTACACCTTC
cdr3_aa: CASSSRGGFYGYTF

clone_size: NA
j_call: TRBJ2-2
d_call: TRBD2
v_call: TRBV7-9
cdr3_nt: TGTGCCAGCAGCCGGACTAGCGCGAACACCGGGGAGCTGTTTTTT
cdr3_aa: CASSRTSANTGELFF

clone_size: NA
j_call: TRBJ1-5
d_call: NA
v_call: TRBV27
cdr3_nt: TGTGCCAGCAGCCTTACCGCGGACGGGATCAATCAGCCCCAGCATTTT
cdr3_aa: CASSLTADGINQPQHF

clone_size: once
j_call: TRBJ1-2
d_call: NA
v_call: TRBV19
cdr3_nt: TGTGCCAGTAGTATACCCGGGAACTATGGCTACACCTTC
cdr3_aa: CASSIPGNYGYTF

clone_size: NA
j_call: TRBJ2-6
d_call: TRBD1
v_call: TRBV28
cdr3_nt: TGTGCCAGCCACCTGGGACAGGGAATGGCTGGGGCCAACGTCCTGACTTTC
cdr3_aa: CASHLGQGMAGANVLTF

clone_size: NA
j_call: TRBJ2-5
d_call: NA
v_call: TRBV2
cdr3_nt: TGTGCCAGCAGGGGCCCGCTCCAAGAGACCCAGTACTTC
cdr3_aa: CASRGPLQETQYF

clone_size: once
j_call: TRBJ2-1
d_call: TRBD2
v_call: TRBV13
cdr3_nt: TGTGCCAGCAGCCCCCGAGGCGGGGGACTAGTCAGGAATGAGCAGTTCTTC
cdr3_aa: CASSPRGGGLVRNEQFF

clone_size: NA
j_call: TRBJ2-2
d_call: TRBD2
v_call: TRBV27
cdr3_nt: TGTGCCAGCAGTTTGTCGGGAGGGCACACCGGGGAGCTGTTTTTT
cdr3_aa: CASSLSGGHTGELFF

clone_size: once
j_call: TRBJ2-4
d_call: TRBD1
v_call: TRBV9
cdr3_nt: TGTGCCAGCAGCGAACACAGGGGAAACATTCAGTACTTC
cdr3_aa: CASSEHRGNIQYF

clone_size: NA
j_call: TRBJ2-2
d_call: TRBD1
v_call: TRBV28
cdr3_nt: TGTGCCAGCAGTATCCCAGGGGGCACCGGGGAGCTGTTTTTT
cdr3_aa: CASSIPGGTGELFF

clone_size: NA
j_call: TRBJ1-1
d_call: NA
v_call: TRBV30
cdr3_nt: TGTGCCTGGACAGGGGTCCGGAACACTGAAGCTTTCTTT
cdr3_aa: CAWTGVRNTEAFF

clone_size: few
j_call: TRBJ2-7
d_call: NA
v_call: TRBV2
cdr3_nt: TGTGCCAGCAGTGAAGCGCGGGACGAGCAGTACTTC
cdr3_aa: CASSEARDEQYF

clone_size: NA
j_call: TRBJ1-1
d_call: NA
v_call: TRBV5-6
cdr3_nt: TGTGCCAGCAGCTCAAGACAGCGCGAAGCTTTCTTT
cdr3_aa: CASSSRQREAFF

clone_size: NA
j_call: TRBJ1-3
d_call: TRBD1
v_call: TRBV18
cdr3_nt: TGTGCCAGCTCACCACGGACAAGCGACAGGGTTTTTGGAAACACCATATATTTT
cdr3_aa: CASSPRTSDRVFGNTIYF

clone_size: NA
j_call: TRBJ2-4
d_call: TRBD2
v_call: TRBV9
cdr3_nt: TGTGCCAGCAGCGCTAGCGGGAGTATGAACATTCAGTACTTC
cdr3_aa: CASSASGSMNIQYF

clone_size: NA
j_call: TRBJ2-1
d_call: TRBD2
v_call: TRBV7-2
cdr3_nt: TGTGCCAGCAGCTTAAACGGACTAGCGGGAACGGATGAGCAGTTCTTC
cdr3_aa: CASSLNGLAGTDEQFF

clone_size: NA
j_call: TRBJ2-7
d_call: NA
v_call: TRBV2
cdr3_nt: TGTGCCAGCAGTGAAGTGCAGGCCACCTACGAGCAGTACTTC
cdr3_aa: CASSEVQATYEQYF

clone_size: few
j_call: TRBJ2-1
d_call: NA
v_call: TRBV5-1
cdr3_nt: TGCGCCAGCAGCTCCACGGAGATCTCCAATGAGCAGTTCTTC
cdr3_aa: CASSSTEISNEQFF